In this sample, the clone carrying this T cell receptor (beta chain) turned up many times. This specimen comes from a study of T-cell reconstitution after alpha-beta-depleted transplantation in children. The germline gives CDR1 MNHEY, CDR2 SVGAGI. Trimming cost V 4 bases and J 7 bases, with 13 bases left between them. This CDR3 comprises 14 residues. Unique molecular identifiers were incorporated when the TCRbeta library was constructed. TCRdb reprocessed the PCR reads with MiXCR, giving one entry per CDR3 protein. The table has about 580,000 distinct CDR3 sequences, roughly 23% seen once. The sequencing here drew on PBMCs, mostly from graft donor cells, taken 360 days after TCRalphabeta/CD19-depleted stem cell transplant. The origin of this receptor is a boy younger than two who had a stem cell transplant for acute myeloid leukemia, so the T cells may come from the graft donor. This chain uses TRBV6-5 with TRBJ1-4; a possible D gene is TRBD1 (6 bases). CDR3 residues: CASSLQGRSEKLFF. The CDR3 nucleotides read TGTGCCAGCAGTTTGCAGGGGCGAAGTGAAAAACTGTTTTTT.